The present T cell receptor beta chain was sequenced within a study of blood T cell repertoires in COVID-19. Study background: Symptom resolution, clearance, or two negative PCRs marked the recovered donors of Cohort 3.

Assay: immunoSEQ multiplex PCR; the TCRdb copy retains only in-frame clones and omits some. The table has around 300,000 clones, around 90% seen once. After removal of 1 base from V and 8 bases from J, the junction contained 8 bases not matched to a gene. The germline gives CDR1 SGHRS, CDR2 YFSETQ. This CDR3 is 15 amino acids long. Membership in each cohort depended on participant-reported clinical history. Sequenced: PBMCs or T cells enriched from blood (not recorded which). The clonotype originates from a woman in her sixties in a cohort exposed to, infected with or recovered from COVID-19 (not recorded which). The chain carries TRBV5-1 and TRBJ2-3, with 9 bases matching TRBD2. The CDR3 DNA reads TGCGCCAGCAGCTTGACTAGCGGGCAGGGGGGTACGCAGTATTTT. Its protein product is CASSLTSGQGGTQYF.